This record concerns one TCR beta chain sequence. Its antigen remains unknown. This specimen comes from a study of T cells expressing NK-cell markers. Overall study results and limits: Dominant NKG2C+ clonotypes accounted for roughly 1.0-8% of CD8+ T cells in over 5 donors.

TCRdb processed the 5' RACE reads again and assigns one entry to each CDR3 protein, with no DNA. Its clone listing holds roughly 160,000 distinct CDR3 sequences. Germline CDR1 reads MNHNS; CDR2 reads SASEGT. The CDR3 runs 16 residues. Specimen: blood T cells: a sorted CD56 or NKG2C T cell subset, CD4+ or CD8+ T cells, or bulk PBMC T cells (not recorded which). This receptor was obtained from a man aged 18-69 years in good health. The chain has TRBV6-1 and TRBJ2-3; TCRdb returns TRBD2, unconfirmable since there is no DNA. CDR3 residues: CASRPGLALMSDTQYF.